These 29 T cell receptor beta chains came from one sample sequenced in a study of blood T cell repertoires in COVID-19. Some clones are missing from TCRdb's copy, which holds only in-frame ones; the method was immunoSEQ multiplex PCR. The sample holds 180,000 or so clones; 80% are singletons and the top ten take around 14%. The source material was PBMCs or T cells enriched from blood (not recorded which). These receptors were obtained from a man between 60 and 75 years old who had been exposed to COVID-19.

The V gene is TRBV5-1, the J gene TRBJ2-3; possibly TRBD2 for D (7 bases). Germline-derived CDR1 and CDR2 are SGHRS and YFSETQ. Trimming cost V 1 base and J 4 bases, with 10 bases left between them. There are 14 residues in the CDR3. CDR3 DNA: TGCGCCAGCAGCTTGCCGGGGGGCTCAGATACGCAGTATTTT. Translation gives CASSLPGGSDTQYF.

The chain couples TRBV5-1 to TRBJ2-7; 8 nucleotides agree with TRBD2. The CDR3 runs to 17 residues. Germline CDR1 SGHRS, CDR2 YFSETQ. Trimming cost V 4 bases and J 5 bases; bases outside gene matches: 17. CDR3 sequence (DNA): TGCGCCAGCAGCCCATATCCGGGACTAGAGCTCGCGGACGAGCAGTACTTC. Encoded protein: CASSPYPGLELADEQYF.

The rearrangement joins TRBV29-1 to TRBJ2-5; TRBD1 matches at 11 bases. Germline CDR1 and CDR2: SQVTM and ANQGSEA. This CDR3 spans 14 amino acids. The ends lost 7 bases at V and 5 bases at J; junction bases unmatched: 9. CDR3 in DNA: TGCAGCGCAGGACAGGGGGCGGTGGCGGAGACCCAGTACTTC. Encoded protein: CSAGQGAVAETQYF.

V gene TRBV5-1 combines with J gene TRBJ2-6; 7 bases match TRBD1. Germline assignment: CDR1 SGHRS and CDR2 YFSETQ. With V trimmed by 4 bases and J by 0 bases, 16 bases remained unmatched. The CDR3 extends over 20 amino acids. The CDR3 sequence is CASSAAPPGTVSSGANVLTF. CDR3 DNA: TGCGCCAGCAGCGCTGCCCCTCCCGGGACAGTAAGCTCTGGGGCCAACGTCCTGACTTTC.

This chain uses TRBV30 with TRBJ1-4; D might be TRBD1 (6 bases). Germline values: CDR1 GTSNPN, CDR2 SVGIG (reference sequence). This CDR3 comprises 14 residues. V lost 5 bases and J lost 4, with 14 bases in between. The CDR3 protein is CAWATGRNNEKLFF. For the CDR3, the DNA is TGTGCCTGGGCGACAGGTCGGAATAATGAAAAACTGTTTTTT.

CDR3 bases: TGTGCCAGCAGCTTGTTTGGAGTGCCAGAGACCCAGTACTTC. Protein product: CASSLFGVPETQYF. This chain joins TRBV7-9 and TRBJ2-5; D not certain. Germline V gene data show CDR1 as SEHNR and CDR2 as FQNEAQ (reference sequence). This CDR3 region has 14 residues. Trimming took 3 bases from V and 4 from J, leaving 12 bases between them.

The CDR3 nucleotides read TGTGCCAGCAGCTATCCGGGACAGGGAAACTCCTACGAGCAGTACTTC. This codes for CASSYPGQGNSYEQYF. The rearrangement uses TRBV11-1 and TRBJ2-7; 9 bases match TRBD1. Germline V CDR1 and CDR2: SGHAT, FQDESV (reference sequence). The CDR3 sequence is 16 residues long. With V trimmed by 4 bases and J by 0 bases, 7 bases remained unmatched.

The chain is built from TRBV12-2 and TRBJ2-1; TRBD2 is the table's D call and was not checked against the DNA. TRBV12-2 counts as a pseudogene. This CDR3 comprises 15 residues. CDR3 nucleotide sequence: TGTGCAAGTCGCTTAACGGGAGAGCCCTACAATGAGCAGTTCTTC. Protein sequence: CASRLTGEPYNEQFF.

This chain links TRBV3-1 (or the pseudogene TRBV3-2) with TRBJ1-5, with D maybe TRBD1 (5 bases). Per germline, CDR1 LGHDT and CDR2 YNNKEL (reference sequence). This CDR3 is built from 13 residues. V was shortened by 3 bases and J by 4 bases, with 7 bases between the two germline ends. CDR3 protein: CASSHRQNQPQHF. The CDR3 DNA reads as TGTGCCAGCAGCCACCGACAGAATCAGCCCCAGCATTTT.

This clone appeared a few times. The J gene is TRBJ2-1, the V gene TRBV15, with 10 bases lining up with TRBD1. The CDR3 sequence is 15 residues long. V dropped 1 base and J dropped 9; count of bases not matched to a gene: 6. Germline values: CDR1 LNHNV, CDR2 YYDKDF (reference sequence). CDR3: CATSRGDRGNGEQFF. The CDR3 nucleotides are TGTGCCACCAGCAGAGGGGACAGGGGAAACGGTGAGCAGTTCTTC.

This clone was recorded many times. This rearrangement joins TRBV28 to TRBJ1-6; D unresolved. The length of the CDR3 is 12 residues. V gave up 5 bases and J gave up 14 bases, with 13 bases separating them. From germline, CDR1 is MDHEN and CDR2 SYDVKM. The CDR3 region has the DNA TGTGCCAGCAGTCCGCCCCGGGTGACCCTCCACTTT. This translates into CASSPPRVTLHF.

Comments on this clone: One end of the junction is discordant with germline, which a read error may explain. The CDR3 loop is CASSLGQRATEAFF. The CDR3 DNA is TGCGCCAGCAGTTTGGGACAGCGAGCCACTGAAGCTTTCTTT. The chain couples TRBV5-1 to TRBJ1-1, with 7 bases lining up with TRBD1. Germline CDR1 SGHRS, CDR2 YFSETQ. CDR3 length equals 14 residues.

This chain uses TRBV7-8 with TRBJ1-4; weak D call: TRBD1 (5 bases). This CDR3 is 18 amino acids long. Germline values: CDR1 SGHVS, CDR2 FQNEAQ. V was clipped by 6 bases and J by 8 bases, with 28 bases between them. CDR3 residues: CASRPTANAQGKSEKLFF. CDR3 bases: TGTGCCAGCAGACCTACCGCGAACGCTCAGGGAAAAAGCGAAAAACTGTTTTTT.

This chain links TRBV19 with TRBJ1-5; 7 bases agree with TRBD1. This CDR3 region has 17 residues. V was pared by 6 bases and J by 4 bases, with 15 bases of the junction left unmatched. Germline V gives CDR1 LNHDA, CDR2 SQIVND (reference sequence). The CDR3 DNA sequence: TGTGCCAGTAGCACACCCATGACAGGGCGGACTAATCAGCCCCAGCATTTT. It specifies CASSTPMTGRTNQPQHF.

V usage is TRBV6-2 or TRBV6-3 and J usage is TRBJ2-1; 8 positions match TRBD2. The V segment lost 5 bases and the J segment 3 bases; nucleotides outside the gene matches: 6. Per the germline V gene, CDR1 is MNHEY and CDR2 is SVGEGT. This CDR3 is 15 amino acids long. The CDR3 protein is CASSAPGTSYNEQFF. CDR3 bases: TGTGCCAGCAGTGCCCCGGGGACTAGCTACAATGAGCAGTTCTTC.

The CDR3 loop is CASSLGGGGTEAFF. The CDR3 coding sequence is TGTGCCAGCAGCTTAGGAGGGGGGGGCACTGAAGCTTTCTTT. The chain couples TRBV7-2 to TRBJ1-1, with D possibly TRBD1 on 6 matching bases. In germline, CDR1 is SGHTA, CDR2 FQGNSA. The CDR3 consists of 14 residues. Between the trimmed V and J ends, which lost 1 base and 4 bases, there was a span of 10 bases.

The chain carries TRBV5-1 and TRBJ2-1; maybe TRBD2 (6 bases). The CDR3 loop spans 15 amino acids. Germline values: CDR1 SGHRS, CDR2 YFSETQ. Trimming cost V 3 bases and J 1 base, with 11 bases left between them. The CDR3 protein is CASSYWRGSYNEQFF. DNA for the CDR3: TGCGCCAGCAGCTATTGGAGGGGTTCCTACAATGAGCAGTTCTTC. Based on the CDR3 plus reference TRBV5-1 and TRBJ2-1, the full variable domain is KAGVTQTPRYLIKTRGQQVTLSCSPISGHRSVSWYQQTPGQGLQFLFEYFSETQRNKGNFPGRFSGRQFSNSRSEMNVSTLELGDSALYLCASSYWRGSYNEQFFGPGTRLTVL.

J is TRBJ1-5 and V is TRBV27, with D tentatively TRBD1 (5 bases). Germline-derived CDR1 and CDR2 are MNHEY and SMNVEV (reference sequence). This CDR3 has 16 residues. V shed 5 bases and J shed 3 bases, with 17 bases lying between them. CDR3: CASSPAAAGFNQPQHF. The CDR3 nucleotides read TGTGCCAGCAGTCCAGCCGCGGCAGGGTTCAATCAGCCCCAGCATTTT.

The J gene is TRBJ2-5, the V gene TRBV12-5, with 13 bases that match TRBD2. V was pared by 4 bases and J by 9 bases, with 20 bases of the junction left unmatched. From germline, CDR1 is LGHNT and CDR2 FRNRAP. CDR3 length: 19 amino acids. The CDR3 loop is CASGSRLGTSGTRGGPQYF. The CDR3 DNA sequence: TGTGCTAGTGGTTCCCGATTAGGGACTAGCGGGACTAGGGGAGGTCCCCAGTACTTC.

The rearrangement joins TRBV25-1 to TRBJ1-5; D not certain. Germline V gene data show CDR1 as MGHDK and CDR2 as SYGVNS. The CDR3 extends over 13 amino acids. Trimming pared 4 bases from V and 2 bases from J, leaving 6 bases between. The DNA for the CDR3 is TGTGCCAGCAGTGTGTCAGGCAATCAGCCCCAGCATTTT. Its translation is CASSVSGNQPQHF.

A few counts support this clone. The CDR3 DNA sequence: TGTGCCAGCAGCGCCGGGACAGCTATGAACACTGAAGCTTTCTTT. Its protein product is CASSAGTAMNTEAFF. This rearrangement joins TRBV9 to TRBJ1-1, with 7 positions matching TRBD1. Trimming removed 3 bases from V and 0 bases from J; junction bases left unmatched: 5. The germline V gene has CDR1 SGDLS and CDR2 YYNGEE. The CDR3 covers 15 residues.

V gene TRBV4-1 combines with J gene TRBJ1-4; D remains unclear. Trimming pared 0 bases from V and 0 bases from J, leaving 8 bases between. Germline V gene sequence: CDR1 MGHRA, CDR2 YSYEKL. This CDR3 spans 16 amino acids. CDR3 amino acids: CASSQEVTTTNEKLFF. CDR3 coding DNA: TGCGCCAGCAGCCAAGAAGTAACAACAACTAATGAAAAACTGTTTTTT.

CDR3 in amino acids: CASSSPGQGKYEQYF. In nucleotides, the CDR3 is TGTGCCAGCAGTTCCCCCGGACAGGGGAAATACGAGCAGTACTTC. The J gene is TRBJ2-7, the V gene TRBV6-5; 9 bases agree with TRBD1. The CDR3 runs to 15 residues. CDR1 MNHEY and CDR2 SVGAGI come from the germline V gene. The junction had 8 bases not matched to a gene; V was cut back by 4 bases and J by 4 bases.

The chain recombines TRBV2 with TRBJ1-5, with 8 bases lining up with TRBD1. Germline assignment: CDR1 SNHLY and CDR2 FYNNEI. V shed 6 bases and J 3 bases; nucleotides not matched to a gene: 4. The CDR3 contains 14 residues. The CDR3 is CASSLDRANQPQHF. As DNA, the CDR3 is TGTGCCAGCAGCCTGGACAGGGCCAATCAGCCCCAGCATTTT. Drawing the rest from reference TRBV2 and TRBJ1-5, the complete variable domain is EPEVTQTPSHQVTQMGQEVILRCVPISNHLYFYWYRQILGQKVEFLVSFYNNEISEKSEIFDDQFSVERPDGSNFTLKIRSTKLEDSAMYFCASSLDRANQPQHFGDGTRLSIL.

In this sample, this clone turned up once. The chain couples TRBV6-5 to TRBJ2-1, with a tentative D call TRBD2 (5 bases). The CDR3 runs to 11 residues. Trimming left V 6 bases short and J 9 bases short, with 9 bases between. Germline values: CDR1 MNHEY, CDR2 SVGAGI. The CDR3 nucleotides are TGTGCCAGCAGCGGGATAACTGAGCAGTTCTTC. Translation gives CASSGITEQFF.

The gene calls are TRBV11-2 and TRBJ2-7, with 7 bases matching TRBD2. This CDR3 region has 16 residues. Germline V CDR1 and CDR2: SGHAT, FQNNGV. After removal of 5 bases from V and 2 bases from J, the junction contained 12 bases not matched to a gene. In nucleotides, the CDR3 is TGTGCCAGCAGCCGACCCGGGGAGGGGCGGCCCTACGAGCAGTACTTC. Translated, it gives CASSRPGEGRPYEQYF. Full variable domain (outside the CDR3, taken from reference TRBV11-2 and TRBJ2-7): EAGVAQSPRYKIIEKRQSVAFWCNPISGHATLYWYQQILGQGPKLLIQFQNNGVVDDSQLPKDRFSAERLKGVDSTLKIQPAKLEDSAVYLCASSRPGEGRPYEQYFGPGTRLTVT.

The chain carries TRBV5-6 and TRBJ1-3, with D maybe TRBD1 (6 bases). Germline loops: CDR1 SGHDT, CDR2 YYEEEE. The ends were cut back, 7 bases at V and 2 bases at J, with 13 bases in the middle. The CDR3 is 14 residues long. The CDR3 DNA follows: TGTGCCAGCCACAGGGCCGAAGCTGGAAACACCATATATTTT. Protein: CASHRAEAGNTIYF.

The chain couples TRBV19 to TRBJ2-1; TRBD2 agrees at 8 bases. The CDR3 spans 17 residues. V was clipped by 5 bases and J by 7 bases; unmatched bases: 16. Germline V gene lookup returns CDR1 LNHDA and CDR2 SQIVND (reference sequence). As DNA, the CDR3 is TGTGCCAGTAGTGAGGGAGCTAGCGGGCCCCCCCGGAATGAGCAGTTCTTC. It translates to CASSEGASGPPRNEQFF.

The chain employs TRBV9 and TRBJ2-3; D perhaps matches TRBD2 (6 bases). Trimming removed 0 bases from V and 0 bases from J, with 11 bases in between. Germline CDR1 SGDLS, CDR2 YYNGEE. The CDR3 covers 16 residues. As DNA, the CDR3 is TGTGCCAGCAGCGTAGTGGTCGGGGGAAGCACAGATACGCAGTATTTT. Its translation: CASSVVVGGSTDTQYF.